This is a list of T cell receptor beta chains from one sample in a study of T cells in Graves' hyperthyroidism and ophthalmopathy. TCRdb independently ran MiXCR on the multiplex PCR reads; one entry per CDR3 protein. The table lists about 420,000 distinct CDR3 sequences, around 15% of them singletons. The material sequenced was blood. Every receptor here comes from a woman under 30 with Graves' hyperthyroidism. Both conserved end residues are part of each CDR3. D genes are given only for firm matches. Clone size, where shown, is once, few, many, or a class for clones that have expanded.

CDR3nt: TGTGCCAGCAGTTTGTCTTGGGCGAACACCGGGGAGCTGTTTTTT
CDR3aa: CASSLSWANTGELFF
abundance: many
d_gene: NA
v_gene: TRBV27
j_gene: TRBJ2-2

CDR3nt: TGTGCCAGCAGCTTAGAAGATTCAGGCGAGCAGTACTTC
CDR3aa: CASSLEDSGEQYF
abundance: many
d_gene: NA
v_gene: TRBV11-2
j_gene: TRBJ2-7

CDR3nt: TGTGCCAGTGGGGCCGACAACTACAATGAGCAGTTCTTC
CDR3aa: CASGADNYNEQFF
abundance: NA
d_gene: NA
v_gene: TRBV9
j_gene: TRBJ2-1

CDR3nt: TGCAGCGTTGTGGAAGGAGGGAACTATGGCTACACCTTC
CDR3aa: CSVVEGGNYGYTF
abundance: many
d_gene: NA
v_gene: TRBV29-1
j_gene: TRBJ1-2

CDR3nt: TGCAGTGCCATTCGGGTACGAGGGGGCTCCTACAATGAGCAGTTCTTC
CDR3aa: CSAIRVRGGSYNEQFF
abundance: many
d_gene: NA
v_gene: TRBV20-1
j_gene: TRBJ2-1

CDR3nt: TGTGCCAGCAGCCACCGAACGGGGGCGCAGTATTTT
CDR3aa: CASSHRTGAQYF
abundance: many
d_gene: NA
v_gene: TRBV3-1
j_gene: TRBJ2-3

CDR3nt: TGTGCCAGCAGAGCCACAGGGGGCTCGGAGACCCAGTACTTC
CDR3aa: CASRATGGSETQYF
abundance: NA
d_gene: TRBD1
v_gene: TRBV5-5
j_gene: TRBJ2-5

CDR3nt: TGTGCCAGCAGCGGAGGGGCAGAGACCCAGTACTTC
CDR3aa: CASSGGAETQYF
abundance: NA
d_gene: NA
v_gene: TRBV14
j_gene: TRBJ2-5

CDR3nt: TGTGCTAGTGGTTTGGACAGCTACGGCTACACCTTC
CDR3aa: CASGLDSYGYTF
abundance: few
d_gene: NA
v_gene: TRBV12-5
j_gene: TRBJ1-2

CDR3nt: TGTGCCAGTAGTATGCTCGGGAAGTCACAGTTCTATGGCTACACCTTC
CDR3aa: CASSMLGKSQFYGYTF
abundance: NA
d_gene: NA
v_gene: TRBV19
j_gene: TRBJ1-2

CDR3nt: TGCAGTGCCGAGCGTAGCGGGAGTAGCACAGATACGCAGTATTTT
CDR3aa: CSAERSGSSTDTQYF
abundance: NA
d_gene: TRBD2
v_gene: TRBV20-1
j_gene: TRBJ2-3

CDR3nt: TGTGCCAGCAGCCAAGATTCGAGGGAGGGTGAGCAGTTCTTC
CDR3aa: CASSQDSREGEQFF
abundance: few
d_gene: TRBD2
v_gene: TRBV3-1
j_gene: TRBJ2-1

CDR3nt: TGTGCCAGCAGTTTAAGGGGGGCTGGAAACACCATATATTTT
CDR3aa: CASSLRGAGNTIYF
abundance: many
d_gene: NA
v_gene: TRBV12-3/TRBV12-4
j_gene: TRBJ1-3

CDR3nt: TGTGCCAGGACTAGCGGGAGAGGCGAGCAGTACTTC
CDR3aa: CARTSGRGEQYF
abundance: many
d_gene: TRBD2
v_gene: TRBV2
j_gene: TRBJ2-7

CDR3nt: TGCAGTGCTAGAGCTCTAGCGGGCAGAGGGGGCGAGCAGTACTTC
CDR3aa: CSARALAGRGGEQYF
abundance: few
d_gene: TRBD2
v_gene: TRBV20-1
j_gene: TRBJ2-7